Given below is one TCR beta chain in context. The data are from a study of blood T cell repertoires in COVID-19. About the study: Sites in the United States, Italy and Spain provided acute and convalescent COVID-19 samples. From T cells, B-cell-depleted T cells, or PBMCs came the material, which was cDNA or gDNA.

In the source study's methods: Scientists estimated how many nucleated cells there were by amplifying reference gene primers. Generated by immunoSEQ multiplex PCR, the TCRdb table keeps only in-frame clones and is missing some. That table supplies the V and J calls and clone size; D and trimming were determined from the DNA. The profile shows about 260,000 clones, around 87% of them singletons. Germline V gene sequence: CDR1 ENHRY, CDR2 SYGVKD. The ends were cut back, 8 bases at V and 2 bases at J, with 9 bases in the middle. The CDR3 consists of 13 residues. Sequencing used peripheral blood. The rearrangement uses TRBV10-3 and TRBJ2-2; possibly TRBD2 for D (6 bases). The TCR comes from a woman in her thirties or forties who had recovered from COVID-19. CDR3 protein: CAILGLNTGELFF. As DNA, the CDR3 is TGTGCCATCCTGGGACTTAACACCGGGGAGCTGTTTTTT.